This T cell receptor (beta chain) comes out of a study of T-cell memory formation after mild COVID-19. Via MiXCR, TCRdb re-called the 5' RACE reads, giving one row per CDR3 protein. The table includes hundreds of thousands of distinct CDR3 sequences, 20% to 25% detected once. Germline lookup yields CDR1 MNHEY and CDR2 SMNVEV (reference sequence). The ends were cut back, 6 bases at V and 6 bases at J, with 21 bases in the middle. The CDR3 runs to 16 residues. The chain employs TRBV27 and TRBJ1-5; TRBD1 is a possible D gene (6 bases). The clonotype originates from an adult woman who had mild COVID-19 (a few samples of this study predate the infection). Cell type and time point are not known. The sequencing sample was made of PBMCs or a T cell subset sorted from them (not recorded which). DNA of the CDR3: TGTGCCAGCAGATCGGGGGCCCTACCCGAGCGTCAGCCCCAGCATTTT. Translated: CASRSGALPERQPQHF.